The 9 T cell receptor beta chains below come from one sample, sequenced in a study of T cell repertoires in cytomegalovirus infection (dated by TCRdb to between 2018 and 2020). Reading the label with the study, this specimen's treatment or condition is: in vitro stimulation with specific CMV peptide epitopes to enrich CMV-specific T cells. The sequencing machine was an Illumina HiSeq 1500. TCRdb applied fastp at Q25 and MiXCR to the public reads, then kept only in-frame beta chains. Merged by CDR3 protein, the rows form single entries marked with the most common genes and DNA. Counted in this sample were about 900,000 distinct CDR3 sequences; 30% to 40% of them appeared once. Of the sample, around 15% falls within the top ten clones. The antigens for these receptors are not known. The sample here was cultured CD8+ T cells from PBMCs, taken from culture after CMV antigen stimulation. These receptors were obtained from a human donor in good health (CMV status not recorded). Some clones in this sample may be carry-over from other donors' samples.

The chain carries TRBV5-1 and TRBJ2-7; D is unresolved. V was trimmed by 4 bases and J by 0 bases, leaving 14 bases between them. CDR3 length: 15 amino acids. CDR1 and CDR2 from the germline V gene are SGHRS and YFSETQ. For the CDR3, the DNA is TGCGCCAGCAGCCCATTGACTGGAAACTCCTACGAGCAGTACTTC. Translated, it gives CASSPLTGNSYEQYF.

The V and J genes are TRBV28 and TRBJ2-5; no clear D. CDR1 MDHEN and CDR2 SYDVKM come from the germline V gene. Trimming pared 3 bases from V and 2 bases from J, leaving 10 bases between. There are 14 residues in the CDR3. This CDR3 is CASSFDAYQETQYF. The CDR3 DNA reads as TGTGCCAGCAGTTTTGACGCGTATCAAGAGACCCAGTACTTC. Full variable domain (missing parts from reference TRBV28 and TRBJ2-5): DVKVTQSSRYLVKRTGEKVFLECVQDMDHENMFWYRQDPGLGLRLIYFSYDVKMKEKGDIPEGYSVSREKKERFSLILESASTNQTSMYLCASSFDAYQETQYFGPGTRLLVL.

This rearrangement joins TRBV27 to TRBJ2-7; a weak D match, TRBD1 (5 bases). V was shortened by 5 bases and J by 2 bases, with 10 bases between the two germline ends. Germline V lookup: CDR1 MNHEY, CDR2 SMNVEV (reference sequence). The CDR3 loop spans 13 amino acids. The DNA of the CDR3 is TGTGCCAGCAGTAGGGGCCTTACCTACGAGCAGTACGTC. Its protein product is CASSRGLTYEQYV.

This clonotype was recorded a few times. In nucleotides, the CDR3 is TGTGCCAGCAGCTTAGGGGGGACAGGGCTAGCGGGGGGGCTATACAATGAGCAGTTCTTC. Its translation is CASSLGGTGLAGGLYNEQFF. The chain uses TRBV7-3 and TRBJ2-1; TRBD2 matches at 12 bases. Germline assignment: CDR1 SGHTA and CDR2 FQGTGA. The junction had 15 bases not matched to a gene; V was cut back by 2 bases and J by 4 bases. The CDR3 sequence is 20 residues long.

V and J are TRBV9 and TRBJ1-2; 12 bases match TRBD1. CDR1 is SGDLS and CDR2 is YYNGEE in the germline V gene. With V trimmed by 3 bases and J by 6 bases, 6 bases remained unmatched. The CDR3 totals 15 residues. In DNA form, the CDR3 reads TGTGCCAGCAGCGCCCGGGACAGGGGGCTGAATGGCTACACCTTC. Translation gives CASSARDRGLNGYTF. Full variable domain (remainder filled in from reference TRBV9 and TRBJ1-2): DSGVTQTPKHLITATGQRVTLRCSPRSGDLSVYWYQQSLDQGLQFLIQYYNGEERAKGNILERFSAQQFPDLHSELNLSSLELGDSALYFCASSARDRGLNGYTFGSGTRLTVV.

For this clonotype: A read error may be the cause here, since a much bigger clone is one base away. This chain links TRBV7-8 with TRBJ2-7; D may be TRBD2 (5 bases). Trimming left V 5 bases short and J 3 bases short, with 17 bases between. The CDR3 spans 15 residues. Per the germline V gene, CDR1 is SGHVS and CDR2 is FQNEAQ. CDR3 in DNA: TGTGCCAGCAGCCAGTCCTCCGGGGTTTTCTACGAGCAGTACTTC. Amino acid sequence: CASSQSSGVFYEQYF.

CDR3 in amino acids: CASSAPGLNYGYTF. For the CDR3, the DNA is TGTGCCAGCAGTGCCCCAGGGCTGAACTATGGCTACACCTTC. The chain combines TRBV28 with TRBJ1-2, with D possibly being TRBD1 (5 bases). V lost 5 bases and J 2 bases, leaving 12 bases between the germline ends. The CDR3 consists of 14 residues. Germline lookup yields CDR1 MDHEN and CDR2 SYDVKM.

This clonotype was seen only a few times. The genes are TRBV24-1 and TRBJ2-1; TRBD2 matches at 7 bases. The CDR3 spans 17 residues. V dropped 2 bases and J dropped 4; count of bases not matched to a gene: 10. CDR1 and CDR2 from the germline V gene are KGHDR and SFDVKD. CDR3 bases: TGTGCCACCAGTGATTACCTAGGGGCGGGGGAGTACAATGAGCAGTTCTTC. As protein: CATSDYLGAGEYNEQFF.

This clonotype was found many times. The junction differs from germline at one of its ends, possibly a read error. The V and J genes are TRBV27 and TRBJ1-6; a weak D match, TRBD1 (5 bases). The CDR3 length is 13 residues. Germline CDR1 reads MNHEY; CDR2 reads SMNVEV (reference sequence). The CDR3 nucleotides are TGTGCCAGCACCAGGGCCTACAATTCACCCCTCCACTTT. It translates to CASTRAYNSPLHF.